Listed here is a single TCR beta chain. Original methodology: From reference gene primer amplification, estimates of nucleated cell counts were derived. Libraries were prepared by immunoSEQ multiplex PCR; TCRdb keeps only in-frame clonotypes and omits some of them. V, J and clone size are taken as reported in that table, and D and trimming were inferred from the DNA itself. The table lists about 100,000 clones, 90% of them singletons. This sample is part of a study of blood T cell repertoires in COVID-19. Turning to the study itself: Acute-phase and convalescent COVID-19 samples originated in the United States, Italy and Spain. PBMCs, B-cell-depleted T cells, or T cells provided the cDNA or gDNA that made up the material.

V lost 4 bases, J lost 6 bases, and 12 bases stayed unmatched. The CDR3 totals 18 residues. In germline, CDR1 is LNHDA, CDR2 SQIVND (reference sequence). The sample consisted of peripheral blood. This TCR was sampled from a man between 50 and 59 years old with acute or convalescent COVID-19. The chain carries TRBV19 and TRBJ2-1, with 13 bases matching TRBD2. DNA for the CDR3: TGTGCCAGTAGTACGAGGACACTAGCGGGAGGGAGGGGCAATGAGCAGTTCTTC. Translated, it gives CASSTRTLAGGRGNEQFF.